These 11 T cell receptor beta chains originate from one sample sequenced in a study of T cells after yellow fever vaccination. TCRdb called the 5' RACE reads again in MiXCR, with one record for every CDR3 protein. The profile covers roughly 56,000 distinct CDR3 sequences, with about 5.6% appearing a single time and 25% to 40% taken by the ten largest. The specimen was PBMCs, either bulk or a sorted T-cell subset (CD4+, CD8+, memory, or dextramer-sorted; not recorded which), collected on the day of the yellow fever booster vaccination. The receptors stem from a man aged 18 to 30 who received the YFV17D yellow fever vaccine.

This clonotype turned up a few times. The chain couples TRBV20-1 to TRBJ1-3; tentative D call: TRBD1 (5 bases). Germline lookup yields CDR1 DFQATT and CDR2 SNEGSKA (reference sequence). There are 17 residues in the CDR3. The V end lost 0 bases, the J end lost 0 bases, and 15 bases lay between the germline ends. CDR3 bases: TGCAGTGCTAGAGAGCTTCGGGGGAGGGACTCTGGAAACACCATATATTTT. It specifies CSARELRGRDSGNTIYF.

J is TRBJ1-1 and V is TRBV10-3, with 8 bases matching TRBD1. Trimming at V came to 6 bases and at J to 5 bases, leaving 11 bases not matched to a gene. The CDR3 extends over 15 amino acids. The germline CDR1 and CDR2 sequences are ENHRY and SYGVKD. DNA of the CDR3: TGTGCCATCAGGAACACAGGGGGGGGAGAGACTGAAGCTTTCTTT. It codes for CAIRNTGGGETEAFF.

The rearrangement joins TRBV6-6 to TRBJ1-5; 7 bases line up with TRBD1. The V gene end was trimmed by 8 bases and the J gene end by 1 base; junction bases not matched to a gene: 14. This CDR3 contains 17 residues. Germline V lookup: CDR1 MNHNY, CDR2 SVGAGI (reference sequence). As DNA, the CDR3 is TGTGCCAGCGGTAACAGGGGCGCTGGGCTAAGCAATCAGCCCCAGCATTTT. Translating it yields CASGNRGAGLSNQPQHF.

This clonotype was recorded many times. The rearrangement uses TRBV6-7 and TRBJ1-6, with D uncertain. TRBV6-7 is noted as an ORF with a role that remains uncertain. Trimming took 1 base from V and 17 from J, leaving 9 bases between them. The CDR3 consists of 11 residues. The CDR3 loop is CASSYWHEIHF. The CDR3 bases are TGTGCCAGCAGTTACTGGCATGAAATCCACTTT.

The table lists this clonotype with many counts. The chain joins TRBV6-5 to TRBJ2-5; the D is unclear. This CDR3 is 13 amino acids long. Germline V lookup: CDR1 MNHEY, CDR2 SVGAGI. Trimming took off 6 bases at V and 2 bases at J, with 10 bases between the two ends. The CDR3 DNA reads TGTGCCAGCAGGTCCATAGTACAAGAGACCCAGTACTTC. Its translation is CASRSIVQETQYF.

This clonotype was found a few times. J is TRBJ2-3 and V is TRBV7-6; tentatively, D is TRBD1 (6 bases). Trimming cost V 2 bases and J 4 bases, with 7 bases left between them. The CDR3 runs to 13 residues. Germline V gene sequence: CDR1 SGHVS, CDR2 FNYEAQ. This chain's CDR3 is CASSLWGPDTQYF. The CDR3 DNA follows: TGTGCCAGCAGCTTATGGGGGCCAGATACGCAGTATTTT.

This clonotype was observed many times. The CDR3: CSAGDRNQPQHF. The CDR3 coding sequence is TGCAGTGCGGGGGACCGCAATCAGCCCCAGCATTTT. The rearrangement joins TRBV20-1 to TRBJ1-5; possibly TRBD1 for D (5 bases). V was pared by 6 bases and J by 2 bases, with 8 bases between. The CDR3 is 12 amino acids. Germline V gene sequence: CDR1 DFQATT, CDR2 SNEGSKA (reference sequence).

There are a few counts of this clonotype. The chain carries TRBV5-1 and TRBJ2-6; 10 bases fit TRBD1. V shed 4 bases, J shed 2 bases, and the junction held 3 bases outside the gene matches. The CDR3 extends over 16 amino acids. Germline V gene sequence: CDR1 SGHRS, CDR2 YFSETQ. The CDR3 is CASSVGQGTGANVLTF. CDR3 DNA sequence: TGCGCCAGCAGCGTGGGACAGGGGACTGGGGCCAACGTCCTGACTTTC.

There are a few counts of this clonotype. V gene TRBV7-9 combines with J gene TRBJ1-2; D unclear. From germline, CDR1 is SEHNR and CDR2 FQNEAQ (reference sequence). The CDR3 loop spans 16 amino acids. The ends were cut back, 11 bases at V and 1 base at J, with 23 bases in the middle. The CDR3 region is CASTKITQARNYGYTF. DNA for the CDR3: TGTGCCTCGACAAAGATCACGCAGGCCCGTAACTATGGCTACACCTTC.

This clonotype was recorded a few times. The DNA of the CDR3 is TGTGCCAGTAGTATATCGGACAGTTCCTACGAGCAGTACTTC. This encodes CASSISDSSYEQYF. V gene TRBV19 combines with J gene TRBJ2-7; D may be TRBD1 (6 bases). Germline loops: CDR1 LNHDA, CDR2 SQIVND (reference sequence). CDR3 length: 14 residues. Trimming stripped 2 bases from V and 1 base from J, with 9 bases between.

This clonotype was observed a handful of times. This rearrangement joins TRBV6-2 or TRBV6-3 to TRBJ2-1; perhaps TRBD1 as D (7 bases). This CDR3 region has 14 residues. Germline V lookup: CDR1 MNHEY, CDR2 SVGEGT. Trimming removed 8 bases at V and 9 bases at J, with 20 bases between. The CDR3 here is CASRYSRGASEQFF. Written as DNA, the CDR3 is TGTGCCAGCCGCTACAGCAGGGGGGCTAGTGAGCAGTTCTTC.